One T cell receptor beta chain is described in this entry. This sample stems from a study of T cells in localized non-small cell lung cancer. Trimming shortened V by 0 bases and J by 7 bases, and 16 bases separated the two germline ends. Germline V gene lookup returns CDR1 SGHRS and CDR2 YFSETQ. The CDR3 totals 15 residues. TCRdb's copy holds only in-frame clones and misses some; the assay was immunoSEQ multiplex PCR. The sample lists 4,500 to 5,500 clones; 85% to 95% were seen once. The receptor comes from a woman aged 35 to 75 with stage I lung adenocarcinoma. The sample in question was peripheral blood, obtained before any cancer treatment. The V gene is TRBV5-1, the J gene TRBJ1-1, with TRBD1 as a possible D gene (6 bases). The CDR3 bases are TGCGCCAGCAGCTTGGTTGGGCGGGGGCAGGTTGAAGCTTTCTTT. Residues: CASSLVGRGQVEAFF.